The T cell receptor beta chain under discussion was sequenced for a study of blood T cell repertoires in COVID-19. Whole-study context: COVID-19 samples collected from the United States, Italy and Spain covered acute and convalescent phases. Sources were T cells, B-cell-depleted T cells, or PBMCs; the material itself was cDNA or gDNA.

Germline-derived CDR1 and CDR2 are SEHNR and FQNEAQ (reference sequence). The CDR3 consists of 14 residues. V was cut by 2 bases and J by 8 bases, with 12 bases left in between. Authors' analysis steps: Reference gene primers were amplified, and this amplification served to estimate nucleated cell counts. Sequencing was performed with immunoSEQ multiplex PCR; in TCRdb, only in-frame clones are kept and a portion is missing. V, J and clone size are those of that table, while D and trimming were read from the DNA. Found here are approximately 220,000 clones, around 80% of them singletons; the top ten hold 25% to 35%. This clone was recorded once.

This clonotype originated in a man aged 35 to 55 with acute or convalescent COVID-19. The rearrangement joins TRBV7-9 to TRBJ1-4; D is undetermined. Sequenced: peripheral blood. CDR3 sequence: CASSLRGIGEKLFF. The DNA for the CDR3 is TGTGCCAGCAGCTTACGGGGAATAGGAGAAAAACTGTTTTTT.